This entry features one TCR beta chain sequence. The specificity of this receptor is unknown. The sample holds no much larger clone one base away, and base qualities are not on file. Each collaborating institution followed its own protocols to collect whole blood in K2EDTA tubes. For TCRbeta analysis, collaborators shipped samples as frozen whole blood, isolated PBMCs, or DNA extracted from either of those sample types. TCRbeta CDR3 regions were amplified from genomic DNA by means of the immunoSEQ Assay, a bias-controlled multiplex PCR. The published analysis was carried out like this. Within the assay, amplification of reference gene primers was used to estimate how many nucleated cells each sample contained. To quantify the absolute abundance of each unique TCRbeta CDR3 rearrangement, sequence reads were collapsed and filtered. For each sample, productive Simpson clonality was calculated by taking the square root of Simpson's diversity index across productive rearrangements. Not all clones reach the TCRdb copy of this immuneACCESS table, which keeps in-frame sequences only. Checked studies attribute under half of the gap to unresolved V genes and leave the rest unexplained. V, J and clone size derive from that table, while D and trimming were established from the DNA sequence. This sample holds approximately 180,000 clones; around 80% were observed only once. The ten top clones hold about 8% of the sample.

The data were taken from a study of blood T cell repertoires in COVID-19 (TCRdb year 2020). Regarding the research as a whole: The collaborator samples originated in the United States, Italy and Spain and spanned the acute and convalescent phases of COVID-19. The prospective study material was composed of cDNA or gDNA derived from T cells, B-cell-depleted T cells, or PBMCs. Where available, HLA class I and class II types were taken from metadata supplied by the sample provider and were not determined by assay-based typing. The samples were drawn from the first 160 participants of the ongoing ImmuneRACE study and from 1,254 subjects provided by 6 global collaborators. Nearly every sample came with metadata listing a de-identified subject ID, COVID-19 status, age in years and sex. The repertoires were released in a freely available public database meant as a resource for research on the immune response to SARS-CoV-2. The dataset comprised deeply sampled blood TCRbeta repertoires from subjects exposed to, actively infected with, or recovered from COVID-19.

Results and caveats for the whole study, not just this receptor: How much clinical and demographic metadata was included differed by source and by participant, and the metadata was provided uncurated.

The CDR3 sequence holds 14 residues, the cysteine and phenylalanine included. Just the 42-base CDR3 DNA is kept, in frame starting at base 1. The germline V gene (reference sequence) yields SGHAT for CDR1 and FQDESV for CDR2. V loses 5 bases, J loses 6 bases, and the germline ends lie 14 bases apart. The chain couples TRBV11-1 to TRBJ2-1; a tentative D match to TRBD1 spans 6 bases. The TCR was taken from a woman in her 70s with acute or convalescent COVID-19. The material sequenced was peripheral blood. Here is the DNA: TGTGCCAGCAGCCGACGTGTAGGGGGCAATGAGCAGTTCTTC. This translates into CASSRRVGGNEQFF.